This TCR beta chain comes out of a study of PD-1 blockade in classical Hodgkin lymphoma. Whole-study results and caveats: Factors driving the repertoire differences, possibly disease activity or prior therapy, remain undefined. Patients newly diagnosed and complete responders had comparable baseline diversity. By C4D1 there was a significant rise in CD4+ TCR diversity but not in CD8+ TCR diversity. Reported findings placed baseline TCR diversity lower in newly diagnosed patients (compared with healthy donors).

Sequencing used immunoSEQ multiplex PCR; TCRdb keeps in-frame clones, though not all of them. The sample records under 45,000 clones, 76% being singletons. The CDR3 spans 14 residues. V dropped 5 bases and J dropped 1 base, with 12 bases sitting between them. The germline V gene encodes CDR1 SEHNR and CDR2 FQNEAQ (reference sequence). The patients all showed relapse after autologous stem cell transplantation, while their brentuximab vedotin exposure varied. Remarks on this clone: As yet, its antigen is unknown.

The starting material was peripheral blood mononuclear cells (PBMCs), obtained at baseline. This TCR was sampled from a human donor with classical Hodgkin lymphoma. V usage is TRBV7-9 and J usage is TRBJ2-7; D is possibly TRBD1 (6 bases). The CDR3 loop is CASSVGQQSYEQYF. CDR3 DNA sequence: TGTGCCAGCAGCGTTGGACAGCAGTCCTACGAGCAGTACTTC. Based on the CDR3 plus reference TRBV7-9 and TRBJ2-7, the full variable domain is DTGVSQNPRHKITKRGQNVTFRCDPISEHNRLYWYRQTLGQGPEFLTYFQNEAQLEKSRLLSDRFSAERPKGSFSTLEIQRTEQGDSAMYLCASSVGQQSYEQYFGPGTRLTVT.